A single sample is the source of the 15 T cell receptor beta chains below, sequenced in a study of T cell changes during pregnancy in multiple sclerosis. The repertoire was sequenced with immunoSEQ multiplex PCR; TCRdb's copy has only in-frame clones and lacks some. The top ten hold approximately 2.8% of the sample, which has tens of thousands of clones, over 80% seen once. The sample consisted of CD8+ T cells from peripheral blood mononuclear cells, taken in the third trimester of pregnancy. The source is a female donor in good health, enrolled as a control in a pregnancy study.

The rearrangement joins TRBV10-3 to TRBJ2-3, with 9 bases fitting TRBD1. The CDR3 covers 18 residues. Per germline, CDR1 ENHRY and CDR2 SYGVKD. V trimming: 0 bases; J trimming: 1 base; junction bases outside the gene matches: 8. The CDR3 protein is CAISESRTGELGTDTQYF. CDR3 nucleotides: TGTGCCATCAGTGAGTCGAGGACAGGGGAGTTGGGCACAGATACGCAGTATTTT.

The chain joins TRBV7-9 to TRBJ1-1, with TRBD1 as a possible D gene (5 bases). The germline V gene has CDR1 SEHNR and CDR2 FQNEAQ (reference sequence). The ends were cut back, 10 bases at V and 0 bases at J, with 9 bases in the middle. The length of the CDR3 is 12 residues. CDR3 amino acids: CANGDLNTEAFF. In DNA, the CDR3 is TGTGCCAACGGGGACTTGAACACTGAAGCTTTCTTT.

This chain connects TRBV27 to TRBJ2-7, with TRBD2 as a possible D gene (6 bases). Germline values: CDR1 MNHEY, CDR2 SMNVEV (reference sequence). The V and J ends lost 1 base and 5 bases respectively, with 15 bases between them. The CDR3 is 15 amino acids. The CDR3 DNA is TGTGCCAGCAGTTTATGGAGGGGCATTAATGACGAGCAGTACTTC. Residues: CASSLWRGINDEQYF.

Concerning this clone itself: Different DNA sequences within this sample yield the same CDR3. The V and J genes are TRBV9 and TRBJ1-1, with unresolved D. Germline CDR1 is SGDLS and CDR2 is YYNGEE. With 2 bases removed from V and 1 base from J, the gap between germline ends came to 9 bases. CDR3 length: 14 residues. CDR3: CASSVGGPNTEAFF. The DNA of the CDR3 is TGTGCCAGCAGCGTCGGAGGGCCGAACACTGAAGCTTTCTTT.

The rearrangement links TRBV30 to TRBJ1-3; 7 nucleotides agree with TRBD1. J gave up 0 bases and V 7 bases, and 6 bases lay outside the gene matches. The CDR3 sequence is 14 residues long. In germline, CDR1 is GTSNPN, CDR2 SVGIG (reference sequence). The CDR3 DNA follows: TGTGCCTTCCAGACAGGGCACTCTGGAAACACCATATATTTT. Its translation is CAFQTGHSGNTIYF.

The chain carries TRBV29-1 and TRBJ1-2, with unresolved D. Germline lookup yields CDR1 SQVTM and CDR2 ANQGSEA. Trimming shortened V by 0 bases and J by 4 bases, and 9 bases separated the two germline ends. The CDR3 covers 13 residues. The CDR3, as DNA: TGCAGCGTTGAAGATAGGCCAGGCTATGGCTACACCTTC. Translating gives CSVEDRPGYGYTF.

This chain links TRBV6-5 with TRBJ1-6; 9 nucleotides align to TRBD1. After removal of 0 bases from V and 11 bases from J, the junction contained 8 bases not matched to a gene. CDR1 and CDR2 from the germline V gene are MNHEY and SVGAGI. The CDR3 contains 16 residues. As DNA, the CDR3 is TGTGCCAGCAGTTACTCGGGACAGGGCCATGGGCCACCCCTCCACTTT. This sequence encodes CASSYSGQGHGPPLHF.

This clone was counted a single time. V and J are TRBV5-1 and TRBJ2-7; D may be TRBD1 (6 bases). Germline loops: CDR1 SGHRS, CDR2 YFSETQ. This CDR3 comprises 14 residues. V was shortened by 0 bases and J by 1 base, with 8 bases between the two germline ends. CDR3 DNA: TGCGCCAGCAGCTTGGGAGGGGGATCCTACGAGCAGTACTTC. Translated: CASSLGGGSYEQYF.

The chain joins TRBV6-1 to TRBJ2-7; TRBD1 matches 7 bases. The CDR3 sequence is 13 residues long. The trim removed 9 bases at V and 3 bases at J, leaving 8 bases unmatched. CDR1 is MNHNS, CDR2 SASEGT, per germline. CDR3 coding DNA: TGTGCCAGTGAGGACAGGCTCAACTACGAGCAGTACTTC. It yields the protein CASEDRLNYEQYF.

This clone has just a few counts. CDR3 residues: CASRGQAEAFF. CDR3 in DNA: TGTGCCAGCAGGGGGCAGGCTGAAGCTTTCTTT. The chain is built from TRBV2 and TRBJ1-1, with D maybe TRBD1 (5 bases). CDR1 and CDR2 (germline): SNHLY, FYNNEI. V lost 6 bases, J lost 6 bases, and 8 bases lay in between. The CDR3 covers 11 residues.

The J gene is TRBJ1-1, the V gene TRBV5-6; no firm D call. V lost 3 bases, J lost 4 bases, and 19 bases lay in between. CDR1 is SGHDT, CDR2 YYEEEE, per germline. The CDR3 covers 16 residues. In DNA, the CDR3 is TGTGCCAGCAGCTCCTGGGGTGTCGGGGAGGGCACTGAAGCTTTCTTT. Amino acid sequence: CASSSWGVGEGTEAFF.

V and J are TRBV2 and TRBJ1-1, with 7 bases aligning to TRBD1. The CDR3 is made up of 16 amino acids. The germline gives CDR1 SNHLY, CDR2 FYNNEI. Unmatched junction bases numbered 8, after V lost 2 bases and J lost 2 bases. CDR3 amino acids: CASSELHRGLNTEAFF. The CDR3 DNA sequence: TGTGCCAGCAGTGAATTGCACAGGGGCCTTAACACTGAAGCTTTCTTT.

J is TRBJ1-1 and V is TRBV15, with TRBD1 as a possible D gene (6 bases). The CDR3 is made up of 14 amino acids. Germline V gene sequence: CDR1 LNHNV, CDR2 YYDKDF (reference sequence). V was clipped by 5 bases and J by 4 bases, with 14 bases between them. Written as DNA, the CDR3 is TGTGCCACCAGCGTAACCAGGGGTCCCACTGAAGCTTTCTTT. Translated: CATSVTRGPTEAFF.

This chain connects TRBV9 to TRBJ1-5, with 9 bases matching TRBD1. With V trimmed by 4 bases and J by 6 bases, 5 bases remained unmatched. The CDR3 has 14 amino acids. Germline V gene sequence: CDR1 SGDLS, CDR2 YYNGEE. CDR3 DNA sequence: TGTGCCAGCAGCACAGGGGGCGGCGGTCAGCCCCAGCATTTT. As protein: CASSTGGGGQPQHF.

This chain uses TRBV9 with TRBJ2-3, with D maybe TRBD2 (6 bases). V was clipped by 6 bases and J by 6 bases, with 23 bases between them. The CDR3 spans 16 residues. Germline loops: CDR1 SGDLS, CDR2 YYNGEE. CDR3 in DNA: TGTGCCAGCACCGGGGGTGGAGGACCGCGAAGGGATACGCAGTATTTT. Translated, it gives CASTGGGGPRRDTQYF.